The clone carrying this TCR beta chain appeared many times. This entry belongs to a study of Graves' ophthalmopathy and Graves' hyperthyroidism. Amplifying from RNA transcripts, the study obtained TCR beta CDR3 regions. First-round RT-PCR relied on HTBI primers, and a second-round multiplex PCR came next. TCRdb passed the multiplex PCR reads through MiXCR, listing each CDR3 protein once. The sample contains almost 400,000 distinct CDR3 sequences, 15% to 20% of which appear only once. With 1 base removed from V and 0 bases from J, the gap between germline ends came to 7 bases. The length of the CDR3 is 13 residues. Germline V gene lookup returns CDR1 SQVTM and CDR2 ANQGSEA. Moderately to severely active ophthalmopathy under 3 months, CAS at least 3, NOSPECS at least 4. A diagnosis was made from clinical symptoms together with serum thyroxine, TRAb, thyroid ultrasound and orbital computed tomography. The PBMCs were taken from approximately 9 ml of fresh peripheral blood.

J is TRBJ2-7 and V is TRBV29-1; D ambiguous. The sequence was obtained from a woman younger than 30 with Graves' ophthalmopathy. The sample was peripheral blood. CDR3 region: CSVEVSSSYEQYF. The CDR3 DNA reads TGCAGCGTTGAAGTCTCAAGCTCCTACGAGCAGTACTTC.